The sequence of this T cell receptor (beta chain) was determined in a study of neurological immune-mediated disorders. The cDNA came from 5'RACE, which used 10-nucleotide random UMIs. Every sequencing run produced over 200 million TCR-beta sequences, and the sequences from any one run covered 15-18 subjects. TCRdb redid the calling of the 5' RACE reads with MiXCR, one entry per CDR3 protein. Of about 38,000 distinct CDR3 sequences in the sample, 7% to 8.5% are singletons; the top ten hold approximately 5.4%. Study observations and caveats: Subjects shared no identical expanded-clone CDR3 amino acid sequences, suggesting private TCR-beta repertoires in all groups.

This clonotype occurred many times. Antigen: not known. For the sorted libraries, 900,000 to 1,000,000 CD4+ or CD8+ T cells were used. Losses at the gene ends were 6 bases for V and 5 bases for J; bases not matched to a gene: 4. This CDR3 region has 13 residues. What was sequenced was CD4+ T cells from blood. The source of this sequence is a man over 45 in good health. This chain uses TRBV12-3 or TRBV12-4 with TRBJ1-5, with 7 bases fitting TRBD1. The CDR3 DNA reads TGTGCCAGCAGCAGCCAGGGGGATCAGCCCCAGCATTTT. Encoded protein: CASSSQGDQPQHF.